This T cell receptor beta chain was sequenced during a study of cytomegalovirus exposure and HLA in healthy donors. Broader study findings: An ancestry cluster, one associated with Asian ancestry, reportedly showed fewer N-insertions than the approximately 650-donor mean in a later analysis. Accurate HLA-A and HLA-B prediction from TCR beta sequences was reported for most subjects. The study assumed roughly uniform donor sequencing depth for presence/absence analyses.

Comment on this clone: Its target is not known. An end of the junction differs from the germline gene, which may be a read error.

Primers for the PCR totalled 60 Vbeta and 13 Jbeta. Study processing details: The authors later counted 65 million to 80 million unique TCR beta chains, roughly 10 million of them shared. Libraries were prepared by immunoSEQ multiplex PCR; TCRdb keeps only in-frame clonotypes and omits some of them. V and J calls and clone size are copied from that table; D and trimming were computed from the DNA. The table includes roughly 170,000 clones, 83% detected once. The germline V gene encodes CDR1 SEHNR and CDR2 FQNEAQ (reference sequence). The CDR3 is made up of 14 amino acids. Sequences were obtained from PBMCs. The receptor comes from a man aged 50-59 years in good health and CMV-seronegative. The chain links TRBV7-9 to TRBJ2-1, with 8 bases matching TRBD1. The CDR3 reads CSSSSTGTGNEQFF. The CDR3 DNA sequence: TGTTCCAGCAGTTCTACCGGGACAGGCAATGAGCAGTTCTTC.